This T cell receptor beta chain emerged from a study of OX40 agonist ivuxolimab in advanced cancers. Profiling relied on immunoSEQ multiplex PCR, and the TCRdb table lists in-frame clones only, not all of them. The data show approximately 38,000 clones, around 93% seen once. V was shortened by 6 bases and J by 7 bases, with 12 bases between the two germline ends. The CDR3 has 12 amino acids. Germline lookup yields CDR1 MNHEY and CDR2 SVGAGI. The sequence was collected from an adult with an advanced solid tumor such as melanoma, head and neck, liver or kidney cancer. The chain carries TRBV6-5 and TRBJ1-1; D is undetermined. The specimen was CD4+ or CD8+ T cells sorted from blood, collected in a trial of the OX40 agonist ivuxolimab. The CDR3 DNA reads as TGTGCCAGCAGCCCCCCTGACCATGAAGCTTTCTTT. Translation gives CASSPPDHEAFF.